Listed below are T cell receptor beta chains from one sample, sequenced in a study of cytomegalovirus exposure and HLA in healthy donors. Generated by immunoSEQ multiplex PCR, the TCRdb table keeps only in-frame clones and is missing some. This sample has about 130,000 clones, with around 81% found just once. The sequenced sample was PBMCs. The receptors shown here come from a man aged 18 to 35 in good health and CMV-seronegative. Each CDR3 is given with its conserved first and last residue. A D gene is named only where the DNA matches it firmly. The size entry is marked missing in some rows and otherwise reads once, few, many or a size class.

CDR3nt	CDR3aa	j_gene	v_gene	len	d_gene	abundance
TGCAGCGTAGCCGTCGCGACAGACCTAAACTATGGCTACACCTTC	CSVAVATDLNYGYTF	TRBJ1-2	TRBV29-1	15	NA	NA
TGTGCCAGCAGCTTAAGCGTTGGGACAGGGGGGGAGACCCAGTACTTC	CASSLSVGTGGETQYF	TRBJ2-5	TRBV7-9	16	TRBD1	NA
TGTGCCAGCAGCCTAACGGACAGGTCTGACGAGCAGTACTTC	CASSLTDRSDEQYF	TRBJ2-7	TRBV7-9	14	TRBD1	NA
TGTGCCAGCGGCCAGGGAATCTCTGGAAACACCATATATTTT	CASGQGISGNTIYF	TRBJ1-3	TRBV2	14	NA	NA
TGTGCCAGCAGAGGGGGCGCGGCAGGGGAAGAGACCCAGTACTTC	CASRGGAAGEETQYF	TRBJ2-5	TRBV6-5	15	TRBD1	NA
TGTGCCAGCAGCCCCGAACAGGGGAGGTCACCCCTCCACTTT	CASSPEQGRSPLHF	TRBJ1-6	TRBV9	14	TRBD1	NA
TGTGCCAGCAGCTTTTGGGGCAGGACCTACGAGCAGTACTTC	CASSFWGRTYEQYF	TRBJ2-7	TRBV5-8	14	NA	NA
TGTGCCATCATGGGGACAGGGGAAGCTTTCTTT	CAIMGTGEAFF	TRBJ1-1	TRBV10-3	11	TRBD1	NA
TGTGCCAGTAGTACTATCCGAAGCCGGGCTTTC	CASSTIRSRAF	TRBJ2-6	TRBV19	11	NA	NA
TGTGCCAGCAGCTTCGACACCGGGGAGCTGTTTTTT	CASSFDTGELFF	TRBJ2-2	TRBV7-9	12	NA	NA
TGTGCCAGTAGACACCTCAATCAGCCCCAGCATTTT	CASRHLNQPQHF	TRBJ1-5	TRBV19	12	NA	NA
TGTGCCAGCAGCGGACAGGGGCCCGGGGCCAACGTCCTGACTTTC	CASSGQGPGANVLTF	TRBJ2-6	TRBV6-4	15	TRBD1	NA
TGTGCCAGCAGCGGGACACCTAGCTACGAGCAGTACTTC	CASSGTPSYEQYF	TRBJ2-7	TRBV5-6	13	NA	NA
TGTGCCAGCAGCCCCCAGACGCGGGGCTACACCTTC	CASSPQTRGYTF	TRBJ1-2	TRBV5-5	12	NA	NA
TGTGCCAGCAGCCAAATGGCAGTATTGGCCTACGAGCAGTACTTC	CASSQMAVLAYEQYF	TRBJ2-7	TRBV4-2	15	NA	NA
TGTGCTAGCAGCTTGGCATCAGGACAGGGGAACTTCTCTGGAAACACCATATATTTT	CASSLASGQGNFSGNTIYF	TRBJ1-3	TRBV7-7	19	TRBD1	NA
TGCGCCAGCAGCCCAGGGGCTCCCTATGGCTACACCTTC	CASSPGAPYGYTF	TRBJ1-2	TRBV4-1	13	NA	NA
TGTGCCAGCAGCGTAGTAGGACAAGCCCAGGCCGGAGCTTTCTTT	CASSVVGQAQAGAFF	TRBJ1-1	TRBV9	15	NA	NA
TGCGCCAGCAGTAGTAGACTAGCGGTTTCCTACGAGCAGTACTTC	CASSSRLAVSYEQYF	TRBJ2-7	TRBV4-1	15	TRBD2	NA
TGTGCCAGCAGCCCCCCAGGGGGTTCCACTGAAGCTTTCTTT	CASSPPGGSTEAFF	TRBJ1-1	TRBV28	14	TRBD1	NA
TGTGCCGGGCGGGGGGTAGGAGAGACCCAGTACTTC	CAGRGVGETQYF	TRBJ2-5	TRBV30	12	TRBD2	NA
TGTGCCAGCTCGCCGGGACAGGGAATTGGGAACACTGAAGCTTTCTTT	CASSPGQGIGNTEAFF	TRBJ1-1	TRBV18	16	TRBD1	NA
TGTGCCTGGACTGAGGGTCGGAACACTGAAGCTTTCTTT	CAWTEGRNTEAFF	TRBJ1-1	TRBV30	13	NA	NA
TGTGCCAGCAGCAGAGGACAGCTCCCTAATGCTTTCTTT	CASSRGQLPNAFF	TRBJ1-1	TRBV7-2	13	NA	NA
TGTGCCACCACGAGGAGCTCTGGAAACACCATATATTTT	CATTRSSGNTIYF	TRBJ1-3	TRBV6-5	13	NA	few
TGTGCCAGCAGCTCGCTGCGGTCTCCCGGGGAGCAGTACTTC	CASSSLRSPGEQYF	TRBJ2-7	TRBV5-6	14	NA	NA
TGTGCCAGCAGTTTTGACAGATATAGCAATCAGCCCCAGCATTTT	CASSFDRYSNQPQHF	TRBJ1-5	TRBV27	15	NA	NA
TGTGCCATCAGTCGGGACTACGAGCAGTACTTC	CAISRDYEQYF	TRBJ2-7	TRBV10-3	11	NA	NA
TGTGCCAGCAGCTATTCCGGGACAGGGGGCAATCAGCCCCAGCATTTT	CASSYSGTGGNQPQHF	TRBJ1-5	TRBV5-8	16	TRBD1	NA
TGTGCCACCAGCAGAGATAAGGGGGCCTACGAGCAGTACTTC	CATSRDKGAYEQYF	TRBJ2-7	TRBV15	14	NA	NA
TGCGCCAGCAGCTCCGACGGCGGGGACAGACAAGAGACCCAGTACTTC	CASSSDGGDRQETQYF	TRBJ2-5	TRBV5-1	16	NA	NA
TGTGCCAGCTCACCATTGGACAGGGCTCTATATGGCTACACCTTC	CASSPLDRALYGYTF	TRBJ1-2	TRBV18	15	TRBD1	NA
TGTGCCACCAGCGAAGGACAGGGAATGAACACTGAAGCTTTCTTT	CATSEGQGMNTEAFF	TRBJ1-1	TRBV15	15	TRBD1	NA
TGTGCCAGCAGCCAAGATGAGCCTCCACGTTCTTACAATGAGCAGTTCTTC	CASSQDEPPRSYNEQFF	TRBJ2-1	TRBV4-2	17	NA	NA
TGCGCCAGCAGCGGGACAGGCTACGGGGGTACAGATACGCAGTATTTT	CASSGTGYGGTDTQYF	TRBJ2-3	TRBV10-1	16	TRBD1	NA
TGCGCCAGCAGGCGATTGGGAGGTTGGGATGAGCAGTTCTTC	CASRRLGGWDEQFF	TRBJ2-1	TRBV4-1	14	NA	NA
TGCAGCGTTGAAAACAGGGATAGCGGGGCCTACGAGCAGTACTTC	CSVENRDSGAYEQYF	TRBJ2-7	TRBV29-1	15	TRBD2	NA
TGCGCCAGCAGCTTTAGAATCGGGGCCAACGTCCTGACTTTC	CASSFRIGANVLTF	TRBJ2-6	TRBV4-1	14	NA	NA
TGCAGCGCCGCGATATCACAGGGACCCGACGAGCAGTACTTC	CSAAISQGPDEQYF	TRBJ2-7	TRBV29-1	14	NA	NA
TGTGCCAGCAGTGAGGGACTAGCGACCGGGGAGCTGTTTTTT	CASSEGLATGELFF	TRBJ2-2	TRBV6-4	14	TRBD2	many
TGCGCCAGCAGCCAAGATTGGCGGGGGAATACAGATACGCAGTATTTT	CASSQDWRGNTDTQYF	TRBJ2-3	TRBV4-3	16	TRBD2	NA
TGTGCCAGCAGTTACCAGGGGTCCTATGGCTACACCTTC	CASSYQGSYGYTF	TRBJ1-2	TRBV27	13	NA	NA